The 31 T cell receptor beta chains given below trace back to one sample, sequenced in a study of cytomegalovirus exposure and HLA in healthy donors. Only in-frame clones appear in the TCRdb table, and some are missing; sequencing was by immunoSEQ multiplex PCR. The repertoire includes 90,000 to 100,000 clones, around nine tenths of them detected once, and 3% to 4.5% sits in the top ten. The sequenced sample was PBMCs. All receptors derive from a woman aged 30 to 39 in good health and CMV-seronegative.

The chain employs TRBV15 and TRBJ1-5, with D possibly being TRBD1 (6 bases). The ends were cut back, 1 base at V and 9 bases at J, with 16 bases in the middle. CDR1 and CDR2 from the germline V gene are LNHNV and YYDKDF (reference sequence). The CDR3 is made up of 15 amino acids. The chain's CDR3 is CATSRVQGRLRPQHF. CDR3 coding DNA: TGTGCCACCAGCAGAGTACAGGGCCGCTTGCGGCCCCAGCATTTT.

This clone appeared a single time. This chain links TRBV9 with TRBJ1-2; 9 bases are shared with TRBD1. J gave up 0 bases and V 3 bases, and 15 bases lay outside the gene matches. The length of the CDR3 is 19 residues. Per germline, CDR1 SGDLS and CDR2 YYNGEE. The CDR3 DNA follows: TGTGCCAGCAGCGGAACCCGTGGACAGGGGAACCAAGCTAACTATGGCTACACCTTC. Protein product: CASSGTRGQGNQANYGYTF.

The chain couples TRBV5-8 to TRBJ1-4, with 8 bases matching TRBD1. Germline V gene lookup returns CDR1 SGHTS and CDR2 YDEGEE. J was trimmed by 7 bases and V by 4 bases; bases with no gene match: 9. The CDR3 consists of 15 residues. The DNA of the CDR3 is TGTGCCAGCAGCCCAGGACAGGGAGGGAGTGAAAAACTGTTTTTT. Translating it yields CASSPGQGGSEKLFF. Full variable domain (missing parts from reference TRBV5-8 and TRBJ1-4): EAGVTQSPTHLIKTRGQQATLRCSPISGHTSVYWYQQALGLGLQFLLWYDEGEERNRGNFPPRFSGRQFPNYSSELNVNALELEDSALYLCASSPGQGGSEKLFFGSGTQLSVL.

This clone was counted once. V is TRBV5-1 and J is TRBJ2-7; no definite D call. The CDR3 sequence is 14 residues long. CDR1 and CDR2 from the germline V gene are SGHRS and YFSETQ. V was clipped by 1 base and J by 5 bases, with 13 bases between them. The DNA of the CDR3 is TGCGCCAGCAGCTTGACAGACCCTTACGACGAGCAGTACTTC. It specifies CASSLTDPYDEQYF.

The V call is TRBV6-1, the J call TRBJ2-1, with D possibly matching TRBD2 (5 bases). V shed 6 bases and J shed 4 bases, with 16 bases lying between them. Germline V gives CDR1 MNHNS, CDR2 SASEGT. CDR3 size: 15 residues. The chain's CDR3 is CASSAPGSRYNEQFF. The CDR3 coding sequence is TGTGCCAGCAGCGCGCCGGGAAGTCGGTACAATGAGCAGTTCTTC.

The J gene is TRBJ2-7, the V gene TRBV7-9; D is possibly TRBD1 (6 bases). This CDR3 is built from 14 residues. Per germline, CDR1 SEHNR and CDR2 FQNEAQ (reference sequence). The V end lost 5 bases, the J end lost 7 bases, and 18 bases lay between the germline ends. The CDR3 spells CASSTPVTGREQYF. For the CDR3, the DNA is TGTGCCAGCAGCACACCGGTCACAGGGAGAGAGCAGTACTTC. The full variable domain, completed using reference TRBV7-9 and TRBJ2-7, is DTGVSQNPRHKITKRGQNVTFRCDPISEHNRLYWYRQTLGQGPEFLTYFQNEAQLEKSRLLSDRFSAERPKGSFSTLEIQRTEQGDSAMYLCASSTPVTGREQYFGPGTRLTVT.

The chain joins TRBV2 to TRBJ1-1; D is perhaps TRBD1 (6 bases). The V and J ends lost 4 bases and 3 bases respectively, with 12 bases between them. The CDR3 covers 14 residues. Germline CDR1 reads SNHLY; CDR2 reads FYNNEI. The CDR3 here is CASSVGRGYTEAFF. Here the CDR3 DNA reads TGTGCCAGCAGTGTGGGCAGGGGCTACACTGAAGCTTTCTTT.

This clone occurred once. CDR3 sequence reads: CASSYWGGREAFF. CDR3 DNA sequence: TGTGCCAGCAGTTACTGGGGAGGTCGTGAAGCTTTCTTT. The chain combines TRBV6-5 with TRBJ1-1; no definite D call. V lost 1 base and J 7 bases, leaving 10 bases between the germline ends. Germline V lookup: CDR1 MNHEY, CDR2 SVGAGI. CDR3 length: 13 amino acids.

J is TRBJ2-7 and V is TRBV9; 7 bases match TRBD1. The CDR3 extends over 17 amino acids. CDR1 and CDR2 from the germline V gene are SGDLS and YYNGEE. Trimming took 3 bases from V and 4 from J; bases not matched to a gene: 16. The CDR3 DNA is TGTGCCAGCAGCGCGGGACAGCTGGTGGGACCGCCTTACGAGCAGTACTTC. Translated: CASSAGQLVGPPYEQYF. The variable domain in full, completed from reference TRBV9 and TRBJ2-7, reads DSGVTQTPKHLITATGQRVTLRCSPRSGDLSVYWYQQSLDQGLQFLIQYYNGEERAKGNILERFSAQQFPDLHSELNLSSLELGDSALYFCASSAGQLVGPPYEQYFGPGTRLTVT.

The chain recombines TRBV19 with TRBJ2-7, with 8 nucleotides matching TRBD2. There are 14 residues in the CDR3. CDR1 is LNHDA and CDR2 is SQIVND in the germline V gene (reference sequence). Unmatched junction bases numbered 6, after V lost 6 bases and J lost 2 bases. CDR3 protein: CASSQGGLAYEQYF. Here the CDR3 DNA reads TGTGCCAGTAGCCAAGGGGGACTAGCCTACGAGCAGTACTTC.

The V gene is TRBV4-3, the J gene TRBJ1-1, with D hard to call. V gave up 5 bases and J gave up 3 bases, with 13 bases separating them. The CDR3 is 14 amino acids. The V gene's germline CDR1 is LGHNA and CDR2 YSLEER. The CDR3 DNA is TGCGCCAGCAGCGGTAGCTATTCGGACACTGAAGCTTTCTTT. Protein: CASSGSYSDTEAFF.

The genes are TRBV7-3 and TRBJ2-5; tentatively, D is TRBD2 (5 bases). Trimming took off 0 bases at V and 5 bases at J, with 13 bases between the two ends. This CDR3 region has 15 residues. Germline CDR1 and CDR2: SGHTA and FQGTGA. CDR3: CASSLTTRGIETQYF. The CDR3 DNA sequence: TGTGCCAGCAGCTTAACGACACGGGGAATTGAGACCCAGTACTTC.

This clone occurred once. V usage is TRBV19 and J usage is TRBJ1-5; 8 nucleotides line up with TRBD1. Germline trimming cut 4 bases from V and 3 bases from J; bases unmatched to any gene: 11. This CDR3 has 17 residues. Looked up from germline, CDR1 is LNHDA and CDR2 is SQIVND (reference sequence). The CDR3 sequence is CASSNPPDRVDNQPQHF. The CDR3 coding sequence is TGTGCCAGTAGTAACCCACCGGACAGGGTGGACAATCAGCCCCAGCATTTT.

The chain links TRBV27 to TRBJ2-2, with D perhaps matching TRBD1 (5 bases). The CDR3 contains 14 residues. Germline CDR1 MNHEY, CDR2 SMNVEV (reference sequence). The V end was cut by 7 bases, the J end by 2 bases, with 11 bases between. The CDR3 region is CASKGQGNTGELFF. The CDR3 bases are TGTGCCAGCAAGGGGCAGGGAAACACCGGGGAGCTGTTTTTT.

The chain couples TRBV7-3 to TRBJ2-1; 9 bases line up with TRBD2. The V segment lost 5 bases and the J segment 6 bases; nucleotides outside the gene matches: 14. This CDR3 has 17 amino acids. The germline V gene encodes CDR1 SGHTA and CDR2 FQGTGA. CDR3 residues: CASSPKPLAGIPNEQFF. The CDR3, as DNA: TGTGCCAGCAGCCCCAAGCCTCTAGCGGGAATCCCCAATGAGCAGTTCTTC.

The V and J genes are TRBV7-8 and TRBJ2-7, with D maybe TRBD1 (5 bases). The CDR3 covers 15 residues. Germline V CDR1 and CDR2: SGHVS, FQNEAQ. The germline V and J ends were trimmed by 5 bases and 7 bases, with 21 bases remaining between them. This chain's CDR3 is CASSQNPGPRGEQYF. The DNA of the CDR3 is TGTGCCAGCAGCCAAAACCCGGGCCCTAGGGGAGAGCAGTACTTC.

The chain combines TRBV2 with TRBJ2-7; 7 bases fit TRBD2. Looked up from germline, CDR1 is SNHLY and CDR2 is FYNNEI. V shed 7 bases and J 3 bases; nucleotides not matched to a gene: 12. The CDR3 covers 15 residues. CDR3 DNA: TGTGCCAGCATGAGTGCGACGGGGGGTGGCTACGAGCAGTACTTC. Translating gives CASMSATGGGYEQYF.

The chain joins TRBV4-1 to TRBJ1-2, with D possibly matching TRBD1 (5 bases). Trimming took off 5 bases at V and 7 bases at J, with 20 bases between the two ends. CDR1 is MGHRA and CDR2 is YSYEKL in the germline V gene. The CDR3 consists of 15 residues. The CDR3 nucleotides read TGCGCCAGCAGCAAAAGGCGCCAGGGAATCGGTGGCTACACCTTC. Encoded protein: CASSKRRQGIGGYTF.

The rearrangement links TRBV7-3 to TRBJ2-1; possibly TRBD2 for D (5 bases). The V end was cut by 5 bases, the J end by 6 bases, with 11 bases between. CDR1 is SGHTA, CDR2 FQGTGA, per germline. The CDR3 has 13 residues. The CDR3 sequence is CASSQPGFNEQFF. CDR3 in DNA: TGTGCCAGCAGCCAACCGGGGTTCAATGAGCAGTTCTTC.

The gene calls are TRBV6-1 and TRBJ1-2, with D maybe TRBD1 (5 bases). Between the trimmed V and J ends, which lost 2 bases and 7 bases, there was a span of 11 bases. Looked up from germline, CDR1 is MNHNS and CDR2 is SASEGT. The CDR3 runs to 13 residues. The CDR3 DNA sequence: TGTGCCAGCAGTGAAAGGGCAGGGATTGGCTACACCTTC. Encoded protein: CASSERAGIGYTF.

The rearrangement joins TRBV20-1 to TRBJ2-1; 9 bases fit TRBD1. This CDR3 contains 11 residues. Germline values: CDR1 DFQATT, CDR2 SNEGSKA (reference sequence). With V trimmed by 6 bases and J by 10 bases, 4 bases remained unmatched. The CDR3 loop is CSAVTGGEQFF. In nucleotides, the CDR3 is TGCAGTGCCGTCACAGGGGGCGAGCAGTTCTTC.

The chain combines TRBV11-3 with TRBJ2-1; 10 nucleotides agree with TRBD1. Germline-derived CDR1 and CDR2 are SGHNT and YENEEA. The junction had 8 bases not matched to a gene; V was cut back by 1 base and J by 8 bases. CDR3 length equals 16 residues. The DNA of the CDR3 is TGTGCCAGCAGCTTAGGGGGGACAGGGGTGGTAGATGAGCAGTTCTTC. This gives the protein CASSLGGTGVVDEQFF.

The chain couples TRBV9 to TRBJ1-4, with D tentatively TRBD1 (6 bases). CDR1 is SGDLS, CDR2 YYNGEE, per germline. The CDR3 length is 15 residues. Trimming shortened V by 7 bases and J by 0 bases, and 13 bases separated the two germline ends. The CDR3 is CASSGTPSTNEKLFF. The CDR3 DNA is TGTGCCAGCTCCGGGACACCCTCAACTAATGAAAAACTGTTTTTT. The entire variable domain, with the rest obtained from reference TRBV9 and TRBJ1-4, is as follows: DSGVTQTPKHLITATGQRVTLRCSPRSGDLSVYWYQQSLDQGLQFLIQYYNGEERAKGNILERFSAQQFPDLHSELNLSSLELGDSALYFCASSGTPSTNEKLFFGSGTQLSVL.

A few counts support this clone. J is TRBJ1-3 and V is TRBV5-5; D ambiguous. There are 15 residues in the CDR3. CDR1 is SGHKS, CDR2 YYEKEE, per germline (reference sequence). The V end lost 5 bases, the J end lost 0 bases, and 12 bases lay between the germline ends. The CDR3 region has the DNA TGTGCCAGCAGGGAGAACATCCTCTCTGGAAACACCATATATTTT. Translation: CASRENILSGNTIYF. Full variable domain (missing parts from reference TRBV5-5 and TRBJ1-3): DAGVTQSPTHLIKTRGQQVTLRCSPISGHKSVSWYQQVLGQGPQFIFQYYEKEERGRGNFPDRFSARQFPNYSSELNVNALLLGDSALYLCASRENILSGNTIYFGEGSWLTVV.

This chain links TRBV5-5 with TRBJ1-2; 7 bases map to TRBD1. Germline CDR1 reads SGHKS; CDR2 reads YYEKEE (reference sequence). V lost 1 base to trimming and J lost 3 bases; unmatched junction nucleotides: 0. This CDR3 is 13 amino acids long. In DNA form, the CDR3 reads TGTGCCAGCAGCTTGCAGGGGGACTATGGCTACACCTTC. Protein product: CASSLQGDYGYTF.

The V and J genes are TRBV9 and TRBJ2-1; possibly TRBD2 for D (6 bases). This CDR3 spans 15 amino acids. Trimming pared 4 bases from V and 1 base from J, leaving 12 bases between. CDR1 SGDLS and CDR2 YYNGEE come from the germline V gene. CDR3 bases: TGTGCCAGCAGCCGGGGGAATCCTTCCTACAATGAGCAGTTCTTC. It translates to CASSRGNPSYNEQFF.

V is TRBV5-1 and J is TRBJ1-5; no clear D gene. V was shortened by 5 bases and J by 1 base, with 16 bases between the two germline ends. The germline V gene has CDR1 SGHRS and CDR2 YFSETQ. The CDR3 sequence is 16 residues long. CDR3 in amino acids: CASSPGLRGSNQPQHF. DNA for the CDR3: TGCGCCAGCAGTCCAGGCTTAAGAGGGAGCAATCAGCCCCAGCATTTT. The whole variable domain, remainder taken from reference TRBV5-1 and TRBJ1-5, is KAGVTQTPRYLIKTRGQQVTLSCSPISGHRSVSWYQQTPGQGLQFLFEYFSETQRNKGNFPGRFSGRQFSNSRSEMNVSTLELGDSALYLCASSPGLRGSNQPQHFGDGTRLSIL.

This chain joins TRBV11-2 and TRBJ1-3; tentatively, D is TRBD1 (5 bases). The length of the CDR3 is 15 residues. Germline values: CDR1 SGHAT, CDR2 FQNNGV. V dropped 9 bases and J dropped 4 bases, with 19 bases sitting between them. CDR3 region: CASSPFGTGGNTIYF. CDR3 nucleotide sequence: TGTGCCAGTTCACCTTTCGGGACTGGAGGAAACACCATATATTTT. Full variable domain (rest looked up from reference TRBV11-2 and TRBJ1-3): EAGVAQSPRYKIIEKRQSVAFWCNPISGHATLYWYQQILGQGPKLLIQFQNNGVVDDSQLPKDRFSAERLKGVDSTLKIQPAKLEDSAVYLCASSPFGTGGNTIYFGEGSWLTVV.

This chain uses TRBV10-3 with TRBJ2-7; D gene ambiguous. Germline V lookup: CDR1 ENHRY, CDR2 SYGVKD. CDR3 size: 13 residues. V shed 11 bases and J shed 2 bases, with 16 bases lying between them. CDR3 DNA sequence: TGTGCCGCCCGAGCGCCAGCCACCTACGAGCAGTACTTC. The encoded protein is CAARAPATYEQYF.

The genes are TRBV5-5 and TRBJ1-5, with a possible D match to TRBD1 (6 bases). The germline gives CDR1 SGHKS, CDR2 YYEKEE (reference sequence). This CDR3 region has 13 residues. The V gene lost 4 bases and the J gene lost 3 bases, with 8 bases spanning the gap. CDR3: CASSQGYNQPQHF. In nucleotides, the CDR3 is TGTGCCAGCAGCCAGGGGTACAATCAGCCCCAGCATTTT.

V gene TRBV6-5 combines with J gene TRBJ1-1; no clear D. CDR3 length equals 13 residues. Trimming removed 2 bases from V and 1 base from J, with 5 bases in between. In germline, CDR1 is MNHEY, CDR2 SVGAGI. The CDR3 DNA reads TGTGCCAGCAGTTACACCAGGAACACTGAAGCTTTCTTT. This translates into CASSYTRNTEAFF.